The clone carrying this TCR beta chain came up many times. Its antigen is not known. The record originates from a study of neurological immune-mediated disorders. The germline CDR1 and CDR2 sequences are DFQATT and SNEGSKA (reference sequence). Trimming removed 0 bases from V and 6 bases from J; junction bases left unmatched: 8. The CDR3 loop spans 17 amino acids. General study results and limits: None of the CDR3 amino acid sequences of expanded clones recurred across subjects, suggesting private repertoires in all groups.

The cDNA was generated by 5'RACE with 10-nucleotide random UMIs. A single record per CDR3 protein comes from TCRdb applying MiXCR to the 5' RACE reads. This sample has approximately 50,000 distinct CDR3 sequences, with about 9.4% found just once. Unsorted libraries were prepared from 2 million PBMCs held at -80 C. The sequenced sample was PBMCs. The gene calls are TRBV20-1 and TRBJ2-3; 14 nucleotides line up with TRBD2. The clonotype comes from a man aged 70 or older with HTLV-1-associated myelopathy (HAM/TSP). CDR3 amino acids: CSARDPGLAGVGDTQYF. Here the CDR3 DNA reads TGCAGTGCTAGAGACCCGGGACTAGCGGGAGTTGGCGATACGCAGTATTTT.